A selection of T cell receptor beta chains follows, all from one sample in a study of vaccination and CD4 T cells after COVID-19. MiXCR, run by TCRdb on the PCR reads, gives a single entry per CDR3 protein. The repertoire holds about 9,400 distinct CDR3 sequences, about half seen once, with roughly 24% in the top ten. These receptors' targets are unknown. The specimen was CD4+ T cells from blood, cultured in vitro. The receptors here all came from a human donor in good health. Each CDR3 is given with its conserved first and last residue. A D gene is named only where the DNA matches it firmly. Only some rows state a clone size, as once, few, many or a class for expanded clones.

.,TRBV6-5,few,TRBJ1-1,TGTGCCAGCAGTTACTTTAAGGGAAACACTGAAGCTTTCTTT,CASSYFKGNTEAFF
.,TRBV6-5,.,TRBJ1-2,TGTGCCAGCAGTTACTCTACGGACAGCGGGGGCTACACCTTC,CASSYSTDSGGYTF
.,TRBV27,.,TRBJ2-3,TGTGCCAGCAGGTTCGGTTGGACGCAGTATTTT,CASRFGWTQYF
.,TRBV5-1,.,TRBJ1-1,TGCGCCAGCAGCCGGGGGTCAGGGAACACTGAAGCTTTCTTT,CASSRGSGNTEAFF
.,TRBV7-9,.,TRBJ2-1,TGTGCCAGCAGCTTACCCTACCCTGTCGAGCAGTTCTTC,CASSLPYPVEQFF
.,TRBV11-3,.,TRBJ2-3,TGTGCCAGCAGCCCTGGGACACCAGGTAGCACAGATACGCAGTATTTT,CASSPGTPGSTDTQYF
TRBD1,TRBV12-3/TRBV12-4,.,TRBJ1-5,TGTGCCAGCAGCCCACCTGGACAGGGCAATCAGCCCCAGCATTTT,CASSPPGQGNQPQHF
.,TRBV30,.,TRBJ1-2,TGTGCCTGGAGTCTGGGGACACACTGTGGCTACACCTTC,CAWSLGTHCGYTF
TRBD1,TRBV19,few,TRBJ2-5,TGTGCCAGTAGCCCGGACAGGGGCAAAGAGACCCAGTACTTC,CASSPDRGKETQYF
.,TRBV4-1,.,TRBJ2-2,TGCGCCAGCAGCCAAGATTGGGGGCAAAGGGAGCTGTTTTTT,CASSQDWGQRELFF
.,TRBV7-6,.,TRBJ2-3,TGTGCCAGCAGTCAGCCAGTAGGGGTGGGCACAGATACGCAGTATTTT,CASSQPVGVGTDTQYF
TRBD1,TRBV28,few,TRBJ1-2,TGTGCCAGCAGGGAGACAGGGCGTAACTATGGCTACACCTTC,CASRETGRNYGYTF
.,TRBV15,.,TRBJ1-4,TGTGCCACCAGCATGTGGGGGGGTAATGAAAAACTGTTTTTT,CATSMWGGNEKLFF
.,TRBV5-1,.,TRBJ2-7,TGCGCCAGCAGCTTGTCAGGGATCTACGAGCAGTACTTC,CASSLSGIYEQYF
.,TRBV19,few,TRBJ2-1,TGTGCCAGTAGTATTTCAATTTTCGGCAATGAGCAGTTCTTC,CASSISIFGNEQFF
.,TRBV7-2,.,TRBJ1-4,TGTGCCAGCAGCTTAGCGCCAGGGGCGTCCGGGGAAAAACTGTTTTTT,CASSLAPGASGEKLFF
.,TRBV6-5,.,TRBJ2-3,TGTGCCAGCAGTTACTCGAATCGGCTAATCCCCGGGTCGGATACGCAGTATTTT,CASSYSNRLIPGSDTQYF
TRBD1,TRBV18,once,TRBJ1-5,TGTGCCAGCTCACAGGACAGGGGGCATCAGCCCCAGCATTTT,CASSQDRGHQPQHF
.,TRBV9,.,TRBJ1-1,TGTGCCAGCAGCGTAGGGGCAGGGCGGAACACTGAAGCTTTCTTT,CASSVGAGRNTEAFF
.,TRBV28,.,TRBJ1-6,TGTGCCAGCAGTCACGGAGCCTCTAATTCACCCCTCCACTTT,CASSHGASNSPLHF
.,TRBV28,once,TRBJ1-6,TGTGCCAGCAGGTTAAGGGGATTCCGGGATTCACCCCTCCACTTT,CASRLRGFRDSPLHF
TRBD1,TRBV6-1,.,TRBJ2-7,TGTGCCAGCACCCGGGACAGGAACTCCTACGAGCAGTACTTC,CASTRDRNSYEQYF
.,TRBV24-1,few,TRBJ2-3,TGTGCCACCAGTGATTTGCCCAGGGTCCGAATAGATACGCAGTATTTT,CATSDLPRVRIDTQYF
TRBD2,TRBV6-5,.,TRBJ2-3,TGTGCCAGCAGTTCGGCTAGCGGGGGGGCCAGTTCAAGCACAGATACGCAGTATTTT,CASSSASGGASSSTDTQYF
.,TRBV19,.,TRBJ1-2,TGTGCCAGTAGTATAGGTGTCCGGGATGGCTACACCTTC,CASSIGVRDGYTF
.,TRBV5-1,.,TRBJ1-3,TGCGCCAGCAGCCTAAGCGGATCTGGAAACACCATATATTTT,CASSLSGSGNTIYF
.,TRBV20-1,few,TRBJ1-1,TGCAGTCCCGAGGGGGGGAACACTGAAGCTTTCTTT,CSPEGGNTEAFF
.,TRBV3-1,.,TRBJ2-7,TGTGCCAGCAGCCAAGAGGGGGTATTGATCGAGCAGTACTTC,CASSQEGVLIEQYF
TRBD2,TRBV24-1,.,TRBJ2-3,TGTGCCACCAGTGATCCCGGGACTAGCGGGGTTCGAGATACGCAGTATTTT,CATSDPGTSGVRDTQYF
.,TRBV6-1,.,TRBJ1-2,TGTGCCAGCAGTGACGCATGGGGGGGCTTTGGCTACACCTTC,CASSDAWGGFGYTF
.,TRBV6-2/TRBV6-3,few,TRBJ2-3,TGTGCCAGCAACAATCAATTCAGGGTTACTGGCACAGATACGCAGTATTTT,CASNNQFRVTGTDTQYF
.,TRBV20-1,.,TRBJ1-5,TGCAGTGCTTTGGGCCCCGGGTTTTCTAATCAGCCCCAGCATTTT,CSALGPGFSNQPQHF
.,TRBV4-1,.,TRBJ1-3,TGCGCCAGCAGCCAAGATTCGGACAGCATCCTTACTGGAAACACCATATATTTT,CASSQDSDSILTGNTIYF
.,TRBV27,.,TRBJ1-3,TGTGCCAGCAGCCGCACTCATTCTGGAAACACCATATATTTT,CASSRTHSGNTIYF
.,TRBV4-3,.,TRBJ2-7,TGCGCCAGCAGCCAAGAGGTGTCCCAGTTCTACGAGCAGTACTTC,CASSQEVSQFYEQYF
TRBD1,TRBV5-4,.,TRBJ1-2,TGTGCCAGCAGCTTGGCTTCCGGGACAGGAGACTATGGCTACACCTTC,CASSLASGTGDYGYTF
TRBD2,TRBV20-1,.,TRBJ2-2,TGCAGTGCTAGAGATCAACTAGCGGGGACCGGGGAGCTGTTTTTT,CSARDQLAGTGELFF
.,TRBV28,.,TRBJ1-5,TGTGCCAGCAGAGCCGTGGTGCTGTCCAATCAGCCCCAGCATTTT,CASRAVVLSNQPQHF
.,TRBV7-2,.,TRBJ2-5,TGTGCCAGCAGCCAGGGGGGGTACCAAGAGACCCAGTACTTC,CASSQGGYQETQYF
.,TRBV19,.,TRBJ2-5,TGTGCCAGTAGTACGGGGTGGGGAGAGACCCAGTACTTC,CASSTGWGETQYF
.,TRBV5-1,.,TRBJ1-2,TGCGCCAGCAGCTTGGCGGGGTCCGATGGCTATGGCTACACCTTC,CASSLAGSDGYGYTF
TRBD1,TRBV20-1,.,TRBJ1-1,TGCAGTGCTAGAGGGACAGGGGATACTGAAGCTTTCTTT,CSARGTGDTEAFF
.,TRBV7-8,.,TRBJ1-2,TGTGCCAGCAGCTTAGCGAGGTCGCGGTACTATGGCTACACCTTC,CASSLARSRYYGYTF
TRBD2,TRBV12-3/TRBV12-4,.,TRBJ2-2,TGTGCCAGCAGCAAGGCGGGGGGGGCAGCGTCCGGGGAGCTGTTTTTT,CASSKAGGAASGELFF
TRBD1,TRBV5-4,once,TRBJ1-1,TGTGCCAGCAGCCGCAGGGGGCCGAACACTGAAGCTTTCTTT,CASSRRGPNTEAFF
TRBD2,TRBV6-1,few,TRBJ2-1,TGTGCCAGCAGTGCCCTAACACCGGGACTAGCGTATTTCCCTGAGCAGTTCTTC,CASSALTPGLAYFPEQFF